The rows below give T cell receptor beta chains drawn from one sample of a study of neoadjuvant nivolumab and ipilimumab in lung cancer. Clones were sequenced by immunoSEQ multiplex PCR, and TCRdb holds only the in-frame ones, with some missing. The repertoire holds 20,000 to 25,000 clones, with less than 85% as singletons. Sequencing was performed on peripheral blood, taken before neoadjuvant nivolumab, alone or with ipilimumab. Receptor source: an adult with non-small cell lung cancer. Both conserved end residues are part of each CDR3. The D gene is left open where the match is weak. Size values are once, few and many counts, or a class for expanded clones, and some rows have none.

V,D,J,size,CDR3,DNA
TRBV11-1,NA,TRBJ2-5,NA,CASSKRTTLTLRETQYF,TGTGCCAGCAGCAAGAGGACAACCCTGACCCTCCGGGAGACCCAGTACTTC
TRBV5-1,TRBD1,TRBJ1-2,NA,CASSLAWQGDYGYTF,TGCGCCAGCAGCTTGGCCTGGCAGGGGGACTATGGCTACACCTTC
TRBV6-1,NA,TRBJ1-1,NA,CASSVGLGVNTEAFF,TGTGCCAGCAGTGTCGGGCTAGGGGTGAACACTGAAGCTTTCTTT
TRBV11-2,NA,TRBJ2-3,once,CASSSGTPDTQYF,TGTGCCAGCAGCTCGGGTACCCCAGATACGCAGTATTTT
TRBV2,NA,TRBJ1-4,NA,CASNSRGGGSEKLFF,TGTGCCAGCAACTCAAGGGGGGGAGGCAGTGAAAAACTGTTTTTT
TRBV2,NA,TRBJ2-2,few,CAGSLGRGELFF,TGTGCCGGTTCCCTGGGGAGAGGGGAGCTGTTTTTT
TRBV7-2,NA,TRBJ2-5,NA,CASSLEVRGGETQYF,TGTGCCAGCAGCTTGGAGGTCCGGGGTGGGGAGACCCAGTACTTC
TRBV11-3,NA,TRBJ1-3,NA,CASSLERDSGNTIYF,TGTGCCAGCAGCTTAGAGAGGGACTCTGGAAACACCATATATTTT
TRBV18,TRBD1,TRBJ2-7,NA,CASSLTGTGGPYEQYF,TGTGCCAGCTCACTAACGGGGACAGGGGGTCCCTACGAGCAGTACTTC
TRBV19,NA,TRBJ1-5,NA,CASSIGWIQPQHF,TGTGCCAGTAGTATAGGGTGGATTCAGCCCCAGCATTTT
TRBV15,TRBD2,TRBJ2-3,NA,CATSREPSGRADTQYF,TGTGCCACCAGCAGAGAGCCTAGCGGGAGGGCAGATACGCAGTATTTT
TRBV2,TRBD2,TRBJ2-5,few,CASSGTPREKETQYF,TGTGCCAGCAGCGGGACTCCGCGGGAGAAAGAGACCCAGTACTTC
TRBV28,TRBD2,TRBJ2-7,few,CASSLALSGGYEQYF,TGTGCCAGCAGCCTCGCCCTTAGCGGGGGCTACGAGCAGTACTTC
TRBV6-1,NA,TRBJ2-7,NA,CASSEAPAGRGSAEQYF,TGTGCCAGCAGTGAAGCGCCCGCAGGGCGAGGATCCGCCGAGCAGTACTTC
TRBV11-3,TRBD2,TRBJ2-1,NA,CASSLASGMYNEQFF,TGTGCCAGCAGCTTAGCGAGCGGGATGTACAATGAGCAGTTCTTC
TRBV20-1,NA,TRBJ2-7,NA,CSAREDHEQYF,TGCAGTGCTAGAGAGGACCACGAGCAGTACTTC
TRBV4-2,TRBD2,TRBJ2-7,NA,CASSQGLADPLDYEQYF,TGTGCCAGCAGCCAAGGTCTAGCGGACCCTCTTGACTACGAGCAGTACTTC
TRBV7-9,TRBD1,TRBJ2-7,NA,CASSKQGSSLEQYF,TGTGCCAGCAGTAAACAGGGGTCATCCCTCGAGCAGTACTTC
TRBV19,TRBD1,TRBJ1-2,NA,CASSPTGGVSGYTF,TGTGCCAGTAGTCCCACAGGGGGGGTCTCTGGCTACACCTTC
TRBV7-9,TRBD2,TRBJ2-1,NA,CASSLEGPSGTYNEQFF,TGTGCCAGCAGCTTAGAGGGGCCTAGCGGGACTTACAATGAGCAGTTCTTC
TRBV18,NA,TRBJ1-1,NA,CASSPPLANTEAFF,TGTGCCAGCTCACCACCGTTAGCGAACACTGAAGCTTTCTTT
TRBV6-6,NA,TRBJ1-2,NA,CASSYGRGYGYTF,TGTGCCAGCAGTTACGGGAGGGGCTATGGCTACACCTTC
TRBV11-2,TRBD1,TRBJ1-1,NA,CASSPRRGAFF,TGTGCCAGCAGCCCCCGCAGGGGGGCTTTCTTT
TRBV4-3,NA,TRBJ1-1,few,CASSQDAVRTEAFF,TGCGCCAGCAGCCAAGATGCCGTTCGCACTGAAGCTTTCTTT
TRBV27,TRBD1,TRBJ2-1,NA,CASSLIVDRVGGEQFF,TGTGCCAGCAGTTTGATCGTGGACAGGGTAGGGGGTGAGCAGTTCTTC
TRBV4-3,NA,TRBJ2-1,NA,CASSQGAGFSYNEQFF,TGCGCCAGCAGCCAAGGGGCAGGGTTTTCCTACAATGAGCAGTTCTTC
TRBV6-5,TRBD2,TRBJ2-5,NA,CASSLVTSGGQTQYF,TGTGCCAGCAGTTTGGTGACTAGCGGTGGTCAGACCCAGTACTTC
TRBV30,NA,TRBJ2-1,NA,CAWLGYVSDSYNEQFF,TGTGCCTGGTTGGGTTATGTCTCCGATTCCTACAATGAGCAGTTCTTC
TRBV10-3,TRBD1,TRBJ1-5,NA,CAIRDRGNQPQHF,TGTGCCATCAGAGACAGGGGGAACCAGCCCCAGCATTTT
TRBV6-5,TRBD2,TRBJ2-2,NA,CASSYEWEGTGELFF,TGTGCCAGCAGTTACGAATGGGAGGGGACCGGGGAGCTGTTTTTT
TRBV10-3,TRBD2,TRBJ2-7,NA,CAISAPGTSGSHEQYF,TGTGCCATCAGTGCACCCGGGACTAGCGGGAGCCACGAGCAGTACTTC
TRBV11-2,NA,TRBJ2-7,NA,CASSLAAISYEQYF,TGTGCCAGCAGCTTAGCTGCGATCTCCTACGAGCAGTACTTC
TRBV15,NA,TRBJ1-5,NA,CATSSDSNQPQHF,TGTGCCACCAGCAGTGATAGCAATCAGCCCCAGCATTTT
TRBV5-4,TRBD2,TRBJ2-1,once,CASRLGREGRNEQFF,TGTGCCAGCCGCTTGGGGCGGGAGGGCCGCAATGAGCAGTTCTTC
TRBV11-3,NA,TRBJ2-1,NA,CASSLGRDPLEQFF,TGTGCCAGCAGCTTAGGACGGGACCCCCTAGAGCAGTTCTTC